The 14 T cell receptor beta chains below all came from one sample that was sequenced in a study of T cells after yellow fever vaccination. MiXCR was run by TCRdb on the 5' RACE reads, yielding one entry per CDR3 protein. This sample carries 300,000 or so distinct CDR3 sequences, roughly 13% of them seen once, and the ten largest clones take roughly 0.5%. The sample consisted of CD4+ T cells sorted from PBMCs, taken 45 days after the yellow fever booster vaccination. These receptors were obtained from a man aged 25-40 years who received the YFV17D yellow fever vaccine.

This clonotype was found a few times. The J gene is TRBJ2-3, the V gene TRBV12-3 or TRBV12-4; TRBD2 agrees at 8 bases. CDR3 size: 17 residues. With V trimmed by 5 bases and J by 5 bases, 15 bases remained unmatched. The CDR3 sequence is CASSAEPGLGQVDTQYF. Here the CDR3 DNA reads TGTGCCAGCAGTGCCGAACCGGGACTAGGGCAGGTAGATACGCAGTATTTT.

This clonotype was seen a few times. The rearrangement joins TRBV11-2 to TRBJ2-1; TRBD2 matches at 9 bases. The CDR3 is made up of 14 amino acids. J was trimmed by 8 bases and V by 0 bases; bases with no gene match: 2. Looked up from germline, CDR1 is SGHAT and CDR2 is FQNNGV. In DNA, the CDR3 is TGTGCCAGCAGCTTAGATAGCGGGAGATATGAGCAGTTCTTC. Its protein is CASSLDSGRYEQFF.

This clonotype turned up a few times. This chain joins TRBV11-2 and TRBJ2-7; no definite D call. The V and J ends lost 5 bases and 5 bases respectively, with 13 bases between them. CDR3 length: 13 amino acids. The germline CDR1 and CDR2 sequences are SGHAT and FQNNGV. CDR3: CASSALRRDEQYF. The CDR3 coding sequence is TGTGCCAGCAGCGCCCTGAGGCGCGACGAGCAGTACTTC.

This clonotype occurred many times. The chain links TRBV29-1 to TRBJ2-3, with 7 bases aligning to TRBD2. Losses at the gene ends were 3 bases for V and 1 base for J; bases not matched to a gene: 1. The CDR3 consists of 13 residues. The germline CDR1 and CDR2 sequences are SQVTM and ANQGSEA. This chain's CDR3 is CSVEAGGTDTQYF. The CDR3 DNA follows: TGCAGCGTTGAGGCGGGAGGCACAGATACGCAGTATTTT.

This clonotype was seen at least ten times. This sequence joins TRBV18 and TRBJ2-7; a weak D match, TRBD1 (5 bases). The CDR3 totals 15 residues. From germline, CDR1 is KGHSH and CDR2 LQKENI. V shed 0 bases and J shed 4 bases, with 13 bases lying between them. DNA for the CDR3: TGTGCCAGCTCACCACCGGGCAGGGCCTCGTACGAGCAGTACTTC. It yields the protein CASSPPGRASYEQYF.

In this sample, this clonotype turned up a few times. The genes are TRBV12-3 or TRBV12-4 and TRBJ2-2; 10 bases line up with TRBD2. V shed 6 bases, J shed 4 bases, and the junction held 8 bases outside the gene matches. The CDR3 totals 16 residues. CDR3 in amino acids: CASRPRLAGVTGELFF. The CDR3 DNA is TGTGCCAGCAGGCCCCGGCTAGCGGGAGTCACCGGGGAGCTGTTTTTT.

The table lists this clonotype with a few counts. The V and J genes are TRBV29-1 and TRBJ2-3, with D possibly matching TRBD2 (6 bases). V dropped 7 bases and J dropped 6 bases, with 17 bases sitting between them. The length of the CDR3 is 13 residues. The germline V gene has CDR1 SQVTM and CDR2 ANQGSEA. In DNA, the CDR3 is TGCAGCGGGATTAGCGGTTTCAGTGATACGCAGTATTTT. This translates into CSGISGFSDTQYF.

The V call is TRBV20-1, the J call TRBJ1-6; no definite D call. This CDR3 has 16 residues. V was pared by 0 bases and J by 0 bases, with 9 bases between. Per germline, CDR1 DFQATT and CDR2 SNEGSKA (reference sequence). The DNA for the CDR3 is TGCAGTGCTAGAGATCTAGAGAGCTCCTATAATTCACCCCTCCACTTT. Translated: CSARDLESSYNSPLHF.

The chain joins TRBV20-1 to TRBJ2-2; the D is unclear. Germline V lookup: CDR1 DFQATT, CDR2 SNEGSKA (reference sequence). This CDR3 comprises 13 residues. V shed 1 base and J shed 4 bases, with 7 bases lying between them. The DNA of the CDR3 is TGCAGTGCTAGAGCCGTTGCCACCGGGGAGCTGTTTTTT. This gives the protein CSARAVATGELFF.

In its sample, this clonotype was seen a few times. V usage is TRBV20-1 and J usage is TRBJ2-1, with TRBD1 identical over 8 bases. Germline CDR1 and CDR2: DFQATT and SNEGSKA (reference sequence). The junction had 8 bases not matched to a gene; V was cut back by 0 bases and J by 7 bases. The CDR3 consists of 15 residues. The CDR3 protein is CSARDPGQVNNEQFF. For the CDR3, the DNA is TGCAGTGCTAGAGACCCGGGACAGGTTAATAATGAGCAGTTCTTC.

This clonotype turned up a few times. The chain carries TRBV30 and TRBJ2-7; 7 bases fit TRBD2. The CDR3 has 14 residues. Germline V gene lookup returns CDR1 GTSNPN and CDR2 SVGIG (reference sequence). The J segment lost 3 bases and the V segment lost 3 bases, leaving 8 bases of the junction unmatched. In nucleotides, the CDR3 is TGTGCCTGGAGAGCTAGCGGTTCCCACTACGAGCAGTACTTC. Protein sequence: CAWRASGSHYEQYF.

In its sample, this clonotype was seen a few times. The V gene is TRBV5-1, the J gene TRBJ2-3, with TRBD2 matching over 10 bases. Per the germline V gene, CDR1 is SGHRS and CDR2 is YFSETQ. The J segment lost 3 bases and the V segment lost 0 bases, leaving 7 bases of the junction unmatched. This CDR3 region has 17 residues. This CDR3 reads CASSLAASGRGTDTQYF. CDR3 DNA: TGCGCCAGCAGCTTGGCCGCTAGCGGGAGAGGGACAGATACGCAGTATTTT.

This chain connects TRBV28 to TRBJ1-1; D is unresolved. The V gene lost 3 bases and the J gene lost 1 base, with 9 bases spanning the gap. This CDR3 is built from 14 residues. The germline gives CDR1 MDHEN, CDR2 SYDVKM. CDR3 protein: CASSLVPGNTEAFF. CDR3 DNA sequence: TGTGCCAGCAGTTTGGTCCCCGGGAACACTGAAGCTTTCTTT.

This clonotype was seen only a few times. The chain is built from TRBV15 and TRBJ1-3; 9 bases line up with TRBD1. V trimming: 4 bases; J trimming: 4 bases; junction bases outside the gene matches: 5. The V gene's germline CDR1 is LNHNV and CDR2 YYDKDF (reference sequence). CDR3 size: 15 residues. The CDR3 here is CATSKTGGRGNTIYF. The CDR3 DNA reads as TGTGCCACCAGCAAGACAGGGGGAAGAGGAAACACCATATATTTT.